The 27 T cell receptor beta chains given below trace back to one sample, sequenced in a study of OX40 agonist ivuxolimab in advanced cancers. The receptor library was made with the immunoSEQ multiplex PCR assay. TCRdb obtained this table from immuneACCESS and retained in-frame rearrangements with V and J assigned. These tables miss some clones; where compared with another copy, unresolved V genes account for less than half of the shortfall, and the remainder is unexplained. In this sample the table shows about 86,000 clones, approximately 88% of which occur a single time. Less than 1.5% of the sample lies in the top ten. Source: CD4+ or CD8+ T cells sorted from blood, taken in a trial of the OX40 agonist ivuxolimab. These TCRs come from an adult with an advanced solid tumor such as melanoma, head and neck, liver or kidney cancer.

In its sample, this clone was seen many times. This rearrangement joins TRBV4-1 to TRBJ2-2, with D unclear. V lost 4 bases to trimming and J lost 3 bases, with 9 bases between them. Germline values: CDR1 MGHRA, CDR2 YSYEKL. The CDR3 has 14 residues. CDR3 protein: CASSLRTYTGELFF. Written as DNA, the CDR3 is TGCGCCAGCAGCCTTCGGACGTACACCGGGGAGCTGTTTTTT.

This rearrangement joins TRBV7-9 to TRBJ1-2, with TRBD1 matching over 7 bases. J gave up 0 bases and V 1 base, and 2 bases lay outside the gene matches. Germline V gives CDR1 SEHNR, CDR2 FQNEAQ (reference sequence). This CDR3 comprises 15 residues. The CDR3 protein is CASSLGDRANYGYTF. CDR3 bases: TGTGCCAGCAGCTTAGGCGACAGGGCTAACTATGGCTACACCTTC. Full variable domain (remainder filled in from reference TRBV7-9 and TRBJ1-2): DTGVSQNPRHKITKRGQNVTFRCDPISEHNRLYWYRQTLGQGPEFLTYFQNEAQLEKSRLLSDRFSAERPKGSFSTLEIQRTEQGDSAMYLCASSLGDRANYGYTFGSGTRLTVV.

This clone was detected only a few times. The chain joins TRBV6-1 to TRBJ1-2, with a possible D match to TRBD1 (6 bases). CDR1 is MNHNS and CDR2 is SASEGT in the germline V gene. Trimming pared 6 bases from V and 2 bases from J, leaving 16 bases between. The CDR3 length is 15 residues. The CDR3 region has the DNA TGTGCCAGCAGAGAAATCCAGGGGTTAAACTATGGCTACACCTTC. It is translated as CASREIQGLNYGYTF.

This clone was recorded only once. The J gene is TRBJ1-5, the V gene TRBV6-1, with D unclear. The CDR3 runs to 16 residues. The ends were cut back, 0 bases at V and 4 bases at J, with 13 bases in the middle. Germline lookup yields CDR1 MNHNS and CDR2 SASEGT. This chain's CDR3 is CASSEAVYGSNQPQHF. As DNA, the CDR3 is TGTGCCAGCAGTGAAGCGGTCTATGGAAGTAATCAGCCCCAGCATTTT.

This chain joins TRBV7-9 and TRBJ2-3, with 7 positions matching TRBD2. Germline values: CDR1 SEHNR, CDR2 FQNEAQ (reference sequence). The CDR3 length is 18 residues. V trimming: 0 bases; J trimming: 1 base; junction bases outside the gene matches: 10. The DNA for the CDR3 is TGTGCCAGCAGCTTAGCGGCTAGCGGAGTACGCGGCACAGATACGCAGTATTTT. Encoded protein: CASSLAASGVRGTDTQYF.

The CDR3 DNA reads TGTGCCAGCAGCTTAAACAATTGGGGCGGGGAGCTGTTTTTT. It translates to CASSLNNWGGELFF. This rearrangement joins TRBV11-1 to TRBJ2-2; no clear D. In germline, CDR1 is SGHAT, CDR2 FQDESV (reference sequence). The CDR3 runs to 14 residues. V was shortened by 2 bases and J by 7 bases, with 11 bases between the two germline ends.

In this sample, this clone turned up a few times. The rearrangement links TRBV28 to TRBJ1-5, with 9 bases aligning to TRBD1. The CDR3 has 14 residues. The ends lost 6 bases at V and 6 bases at J; junction bases unmatched: 6. The germline gives CDR1 MDHEN, CDR2 SYDVKM. In DNA, the CDR3 is TGTGCCAGCAGCCAAACAGGGGGCGGTCAGCCCCAGCATTTT. Amino acid sequence: CASSQTGGGQPQHF. Full variable domain (missing parts from reference TRBV28 and TRBJ1-5): DVKVTQSSRYLVKRTGEKVFLECVQDMDHENMFWYRQDPGLGLRLIYFSYDVKMKEKGDIPEGYSVSREKKERFSLILESASTNQTSMYLCASSQTGGGQPQHFGDGTRLSIL.

This rearrangement joins TRBV19 to TRBJ1-1; D unresolved. Trimming took 1 base from V and 5 from J, leaving 14 bases between them. CDR1 is LNHDA and CDR2 is SQIVND in the germline V gene (reference sequence). The CDR3 covers 15 residues. The CDR3 is CASSIGGVRRTEAFF. The CDR3 region has the DNA TGTGCCAGTAGTATAGGCGGGGTGAGACGGACTGAAGCTTTCTTT.

A single count supports this clone. The chain links TRBV9 to TRBJ2-2; 8 bases map to TRBD2. Germline trimming cut 4 bases from V and 5 bases from J; bases unmatched to any gene: 10. CDR1 and CDR2 from the germline V gene are SGDLS and YYNGEE. The CDR3 spans 16 residues. CDR3 sequence reads: CASSLSPGGLTGELFF. The CDR3 DNA reads as TGTGCCAGCAGCTTATCTCCGGGGGGGCTGACCGGGGAGCTGTTTTTT.

The chain has TRBV5-6 and TRBJ2-7; 12 bases align to TRBD2. The junction had 12 bases not matched to a gene; V was cut back by 4 bases and J by 4 bases. The CDR3 contains 17 residues. Germline CDR1 reads SGHDT; CDR2 reads YYEEEE. Here the CDR3 reads CASSRRLAGAGDYEQYF. The CDR3 DNA reads as TGTGCCAGCAGCCGGAGACTAGCGGGAGCGGGAGATTACGAGCAGTACTTC.

The chain has TRBV27 and TRBJ2-7; weak D call: TRBD1 (6 bases). CDR1 is MNHEY, CDR2 SMNVEV, per germline (reference sequence). The V and J ends lost 5 bases and 6 bases respectively, with 8 bases between them. There are 11 residues in the CDR3. CDR3: CASSLGGEQYF. The CDR3 region has the DNA TGTGCCAGCAGTCTAGGGGGCGAGCAGTACTTC.

This clone has a single count. V and J are TRBV7-3 and TRBJ1-2; tentatively, D is TRBD1 (6 bases). This CDR3 region has 14 residues. V was shortened by 2 bases and J by 6 bases, with 13 bases between the two germline ends. Germline V gene sequence: CDR1 SGHTA, CDR2 FQGTGA. The CDR3 sequence is CASSLSPGADGYTF. The CDR3 bases are TGTGCCAGCAGCTTATCCCCGGGGGCTGATGGCTACACCTTC.

This clone was seen a single time. J is TRBJ2-3 and V is TRBV4-3; weak D call: TRBD1 (6 bases). Germline CDR1 LGHNA, CDR2 YSLEER. V was clipped by 0 bases and J by 6 bases, with 7 bases between them. The CDR3 covers 13 residues. CDR3 DNA sequence: TGCGCCAGCAGCCAAGATAGGGGGGATACGCAGTATTTT. Amino acids: CASSQDRGDTQYF.

The chain links TRBV7-2 to TRBJ1-2; D is unresolved. Germline CDR1 and CDR2: SGHTA and FQGNSA. V was shortened by 4 bases and J by 4 bases, with 13 bases between the two germline ends. This CDR3 is built from 14 residues. CDR3 nucleotide sequence: TGTGCCAGCAGCTCCAGGATAGCTCTCTATGGCTACACCTTC. Amino acids: CASSSRIALYGYTF.

The rearrangement uses TRBV11-2 and TRBJ2-5, with TRBD2 matching 10 bases. Germline trimming cut 2 bases from V and 5 bases from J; bases unmatched to any gene: 11. Germline V gene sequence: CDR1 SGHAT, CDR2 FQNNGV. This CDR3 is 17 amino acids long. The CDR3 spells CASSLSGSGGPRETQYF. The DNA of the CDR3 is TGTGCCAGCAGCTTAAGCGGTAGCGGGGGGCCGAGGGAGACCCAGTACTTC.

This chain links TRBV27 with TRBJ1-1; TRBD1 matches at 8 bases. Germline V gene lookup returns CDR1 MNHEY and CDR2 SMNVEV (reference sequence). Trimming cost V 2 bases and J 4 bases; bases outside gene matches: 9. This CDR3 spans 16 amino acids. The CDR3 region has the DNA TGTGCCAGCAGTTTACTTCGGACAGGGACGGTCACTGAAGCTTTCTTT. Its translation: CASSLLRTGTVTEAFF.

To note about this clone: This specimen includes other DNA sequences encoding the same CDR3. In DNA, the CDR3 is TGTGCCTGGAGTGTACACCGAAACCAGCCCCAGCATTTT. It encodes CAWSVHRNQPQHF. The chain couples TRBV30 to TRBJ1-5; D unclear. Germline V CDR1 and CDR2: GTSNPN, SVGIG (reference sequence). The V end lost 0 bases, the J end lost 7 bases, and 10 bases lay between the germline ends. The CDR3 runs to 13 residues.

This clone was counted a few times. V and J are TRBV6-6 and TRBJ2-1; D unresolved. Germline assignment: CDR1 MNHNY and CDR2 SVGAGI (reference sequence). The V end lost 5 bases, the J end lost 0 bases, and 11 bases lay between the germline ends. This CDR3 contains 15 residues. The CDR3 DNA follows: TGTGCCAGCAGTAGTACGGTTGTCTCCTACAATGAGCAGTTCTTC. Translating gives CASSSTVVSYNEQFF.

The chain uses TRBV5-4 and TRBJ2-3; D call uncertain. The CDR3 spans 12 residues. Germline V CDR1 and CDR2: SGHNT, YYREEE (reference sequence). With 1 base removed from V and 2 bases from J, the gap between germline ends came to 2 bases. The CDR3 region is CASSLTTDTQYF. CDR3 bases: TGTGCCAGCAGCTTGACCACAGATACGCAGTATTTT.

This sequence joins TRBV5-4 and TRBJ2-3, with D perhaps being TRBD1 or TRBD2 (5 bases each). With 4 bases removed from V and 6 bases from J, the gap between germline ends came to 18 bases. CDR3 size: 15 residues. The germline V gene encodes CDR1 SGHNT and CDR2 YYREEE (reference sequence). CDR3 DNA sequence: TGTGCCAGCAGCAGGGTCCCGGGACCTCTGGATACGCAGTATTTT. Translated, it gives CASSRVPGPLDTQYF.

V usage is TRBV7-2 and J usage is TRBJ1-1; D is undetermined. This CDR3 contains 16 residues. Germline CDR1 reads SGHTA; CDR2 reads FQGNSA. Trimming pared 0 bases from V and 5 bases from J, leaving 16 bases between. The CDR3 protein is CASSLAAAGSGTEAFF. The CDR3 DNA sequence: TGTGCCAGCAGCTTAGCCGCCGCCGGATCGGGGACTGAAGCTTTCTTT.

The rearrangement joins TRBV10-3 to TRBJ1-1; 8 bases map to TRBD1. The V and J ends lost 3 bases and 8 bases, in that order; junction bases with no gene match: 2. Per germline, CDR1 ENHRY and CDR2 SYGVKD. The CDR3 spans 12 residues. CDR3 in amino acids: CAISERDREAFF. The CDR3 DNA reads as TGTGCCATCAGTGAAAGGGACAGGGAAGCTTTCTTT.

This clone was seen more than once but under ten times. This chain joins TRBV7-3 and TRBJ2-1; D is ambiguous. The V end lost 5 bases, the J end lost 1 base, and 12 bases lay between the germline ends. Germline CDR1 and CDR2: SGHTA and FQGTGA. The CDR3 is made up of 15 amino acids. CDR3 coding DNA: TGTGCCAGCAGCGCAAATCTAAGGTCCTACAATGAGCAGTTCTTC. Translated, it gives CASSANLRSYNEQFF.

In this sample, this clone turned up once. The rearrangement uses TRBV6-4 and TRBJ1-5, with 11 nucleotides matching TRBD1. The CDR3 runs to 18 residues. The junction had 14 bases not matched to a gene; V was cut back by 8 bases and J by 2 bases. Looked up from germline, CDR1 is MRHNA and CDR2 is SNTAGT. In DNA, the CDR3 is TGTGCCAGCCCCTTGGTAGCGGGACAGGGGGGTTGCAATCAGCCCCAGCATTTT. Its protein product is CASPLVAGQGGCNQPQHF.

The V call is TRBV6-5, the J call TRBJ1-2; tentatively, D is TRBD1 (6 bases). Germline-derived CDR1 and CDR2 are MNHEY and SVGAGI. The CDR3 consists of 15 residues. Trimming took 1 base from V and 2 from J, leaving 11 bases between them. CDR3: CASSYLFRGNYGYTF. The CDR3 bases are TGTGCCAGCAGTTACTTATTCAGGGGAAACTATGGCTACACCTTC.

For the CDR3, the DNA is TGTGCCAGCAGCTTACAGGGTTCAGGCACTGAAGCTTTCTTT. Protein: CASSLQGSGTEAFF. The V call is TRBV7-2, the J call TRBJ1-1; perhaps TRBD1 as D (5 bases). From germline, CDR1 is SGHTA and CDR2 FQGNSA. V lost 2 bases, J lost 4 bases, and 11 bases lay in between. CDR3 size: 14 residues.

This clone was recorded only once. The CDR3: CASSDPGTGSLEQYF. CDR3 nucleotides: TGTGCCAGCAGCGACCCCGGGACAGGGTCCCTCGAGCAGTACTTC. The rearrangement joins TRBV21-1 to TRBJ2-7; the DNA was not used to check the table's D call, TRBD1. TRBV21-1 is a listed pseudogene. The length of the CDR3 is 15 residues.